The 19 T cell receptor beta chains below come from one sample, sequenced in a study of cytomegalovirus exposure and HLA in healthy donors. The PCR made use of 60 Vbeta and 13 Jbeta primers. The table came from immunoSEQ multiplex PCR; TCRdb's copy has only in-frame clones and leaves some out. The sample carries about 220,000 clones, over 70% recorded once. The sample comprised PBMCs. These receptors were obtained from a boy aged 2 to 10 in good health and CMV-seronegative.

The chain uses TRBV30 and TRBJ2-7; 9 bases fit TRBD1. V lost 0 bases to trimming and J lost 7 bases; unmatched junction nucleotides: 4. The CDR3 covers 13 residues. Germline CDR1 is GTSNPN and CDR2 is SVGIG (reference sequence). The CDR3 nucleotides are TGTGCCTGGAGTGTGGGGACAGGGTGGGAGCAGTACTTC. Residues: CAWSVGTGWEQYF.

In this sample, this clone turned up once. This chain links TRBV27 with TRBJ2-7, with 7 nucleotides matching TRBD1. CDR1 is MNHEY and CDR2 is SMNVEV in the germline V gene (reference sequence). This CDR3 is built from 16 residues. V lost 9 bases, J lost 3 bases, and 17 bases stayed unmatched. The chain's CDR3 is CASAPNRGAPFYEQYF. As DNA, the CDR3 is TGTGCCAGTGCCCCAAACAGGGGCGCCCCCTTCTACGAGCAGTACTTC.

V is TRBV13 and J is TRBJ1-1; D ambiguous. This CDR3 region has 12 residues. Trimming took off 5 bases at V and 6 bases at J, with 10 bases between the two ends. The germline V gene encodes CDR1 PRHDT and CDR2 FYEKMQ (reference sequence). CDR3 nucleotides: TGTGCCAGCAGCCGAACGGTCCCTGAAGCTTTCTTT. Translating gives CASSRTVPEAFF.

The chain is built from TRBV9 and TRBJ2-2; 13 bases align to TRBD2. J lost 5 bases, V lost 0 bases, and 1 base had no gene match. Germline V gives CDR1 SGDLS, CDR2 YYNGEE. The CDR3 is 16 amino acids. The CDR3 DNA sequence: TGTGCCAGCAGCGTAGGGACTAGCGGGAGTACCGGGGAGCTGTTTTTT. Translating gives CASSVGTSGSTGELFF.

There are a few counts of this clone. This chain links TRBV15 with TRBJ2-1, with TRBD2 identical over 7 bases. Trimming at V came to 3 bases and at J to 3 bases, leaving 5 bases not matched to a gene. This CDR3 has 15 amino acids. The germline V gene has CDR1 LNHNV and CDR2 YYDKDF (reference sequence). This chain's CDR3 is CATSSASGIYNEQFF. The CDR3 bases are TGTGCCACCAGCAGTGCGAGCGGGATCTACAATGAGCAGTTCTTC.

As DNA, the CDR3 is TGTGCCAGCAGTTTAGGGCAGGGGAGGAACACCGGGGAGCTGTTTTTT. Translating it yields CASSLGQGRNTGELFF. V is TRBV27 and J is TRBJ2-2; possible D gene TRBD1, 6 bases. This CDR3 spans 16 amino acids. The germline V and J ends were trimmed by 2 bases and 1 base, with 11 bases remaining between them. The germline gives CDR1 MNHEY, CDR2 SMNVEV (reference sequence).

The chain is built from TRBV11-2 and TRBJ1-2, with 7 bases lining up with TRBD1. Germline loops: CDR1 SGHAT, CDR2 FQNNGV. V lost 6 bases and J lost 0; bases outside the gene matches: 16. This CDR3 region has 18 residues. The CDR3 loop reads CASSLAGTARQANYGYTF. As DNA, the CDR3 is TGTGCCAGCAGTCTAGCGGGGACAGCCCGCCAGGCTAACTATGGCTACACCTTC.

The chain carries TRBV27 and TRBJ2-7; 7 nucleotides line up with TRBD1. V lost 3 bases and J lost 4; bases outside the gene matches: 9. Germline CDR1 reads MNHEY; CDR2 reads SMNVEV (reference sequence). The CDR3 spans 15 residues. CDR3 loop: CASSLYRGELYEQYF. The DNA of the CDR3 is TGTGCCAGCAGTTTGTACAGGGGAGAACTGTACGAGCAGTACTTC.

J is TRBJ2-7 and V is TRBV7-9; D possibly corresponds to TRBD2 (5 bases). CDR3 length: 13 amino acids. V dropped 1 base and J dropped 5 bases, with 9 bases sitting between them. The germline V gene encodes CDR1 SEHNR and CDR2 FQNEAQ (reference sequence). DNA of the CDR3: TGTGCCAGCAGCTTAGTTACGGGGAACGAGCAGTACTTC. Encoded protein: CASSLVTGNEQYF.

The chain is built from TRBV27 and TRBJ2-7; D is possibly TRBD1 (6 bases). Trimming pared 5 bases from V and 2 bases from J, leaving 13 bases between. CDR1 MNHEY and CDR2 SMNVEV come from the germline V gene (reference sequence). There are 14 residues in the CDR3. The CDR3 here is CASSKTGYTYEQYF. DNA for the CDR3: TGTGCCAGCAGTAAAACAGGGTATACCTACGAGCAGTACTTC.

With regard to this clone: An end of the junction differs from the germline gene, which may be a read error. The CDR3 DNA is TGTGCTAGCAGCTCGCTAGCGGGGGGAGATACGCAGTATTTT. It translates to CASSSLAGGDTQYF. This chain connects TRBV7-7 to TRBJ2-3; 11 positions match TRBD2. Germline V gene lookup returns CDR1 SSHAT and CDR2 FNYEAQ (reference sequence). The CDR3 has 14 residues. Looking up the rest from reference TRBV7-7 and TRBJ2-3 gives the full variable domain: GAGVSQSPRYKVTKRGQDVTLRCDPISSHATLYWYQQALGQGPEFLTYFNYEAQPDKSGLPSDRFSAERPEGSISTLTIQRTEQRDSAMYRCASSSLAGGDTQYFGPGTRLTVL.

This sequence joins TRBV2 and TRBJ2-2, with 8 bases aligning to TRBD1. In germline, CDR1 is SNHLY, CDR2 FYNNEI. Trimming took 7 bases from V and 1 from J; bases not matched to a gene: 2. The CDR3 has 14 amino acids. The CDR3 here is CASNGQGNTGELFF. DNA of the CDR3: TGTGCCAGCAACGGACAGGGGAACACCGGGGAGCTGTTTTTT. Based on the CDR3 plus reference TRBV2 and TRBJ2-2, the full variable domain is EPEVTQTPSHQVTQMGQEVILRCVPISNHLYFYWYRQILGQKVEFLVSFYNNEISEKSEIFDDQFSVERPDGSNFTLKIRSTKLEDSAMYFCASNGQGNTGELFFGEGSRLTVL.

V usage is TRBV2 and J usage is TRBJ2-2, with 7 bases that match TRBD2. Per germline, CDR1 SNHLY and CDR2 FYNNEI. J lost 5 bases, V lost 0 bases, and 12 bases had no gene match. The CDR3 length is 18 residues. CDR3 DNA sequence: TGTGCCAGCAGTGAAGCGGATTTGACGGGGGGTAGGACCGGGGAGCTGTTTTTT. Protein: CASSEADLTGGRTGELFF. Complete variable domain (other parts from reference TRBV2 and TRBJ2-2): EPEVTQTPSHQVTQMGQEVILRCVPISNHLYFYWYRQILGQKVEFLVSFYNNEISEKSEIFDDQFSVERPDGSNFTLKIRSTKLEDSAMYFCASSEADLTGGRTGELFFGEGSRLTVL.

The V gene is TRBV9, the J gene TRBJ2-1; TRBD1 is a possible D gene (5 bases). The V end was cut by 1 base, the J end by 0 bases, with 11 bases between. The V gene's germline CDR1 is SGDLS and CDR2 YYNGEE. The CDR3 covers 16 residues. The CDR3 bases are TGTGCCAGCAGCGTATTCGTGGGGCCCTCCTACAATGAGCAGTTCTTC. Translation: CASSVFVGPSYNEQFF.

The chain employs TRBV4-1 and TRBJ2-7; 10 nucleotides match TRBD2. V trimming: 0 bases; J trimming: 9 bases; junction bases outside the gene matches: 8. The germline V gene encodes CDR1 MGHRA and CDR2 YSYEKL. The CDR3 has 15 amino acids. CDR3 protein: CASSQDNLAGAPQYF. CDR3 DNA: TGCGCCAGCAGCCAAGATAACCTAGCGGGAGCTCCGCAGTACTTC.

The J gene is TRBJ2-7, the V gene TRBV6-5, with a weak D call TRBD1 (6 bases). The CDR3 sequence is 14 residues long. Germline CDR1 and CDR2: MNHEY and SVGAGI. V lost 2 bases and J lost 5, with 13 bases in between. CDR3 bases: TGTGCCAGCAGTTACACGGACAGTAGCCACGAGCAGTACTTC. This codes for CASSYTDSSHEQYF.

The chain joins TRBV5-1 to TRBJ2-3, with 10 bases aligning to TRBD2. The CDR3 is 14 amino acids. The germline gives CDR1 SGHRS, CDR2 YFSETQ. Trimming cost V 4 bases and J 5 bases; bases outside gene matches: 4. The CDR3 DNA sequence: TGCGCCAGCAGCCCCAGCGGGAGGGTAGATACGCAGTATTTT. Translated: CASSPSGRVDTQYF.

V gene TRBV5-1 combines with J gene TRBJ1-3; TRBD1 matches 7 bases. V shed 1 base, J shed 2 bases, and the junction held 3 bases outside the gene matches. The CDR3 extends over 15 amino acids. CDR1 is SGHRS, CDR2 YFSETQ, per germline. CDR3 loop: CASSLSGTAGNTIYF. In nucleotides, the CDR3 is TGCGCCAGCAGCTTGTCCGGGACAGCTGGAAACACCATATATTTT.

CDR3 bases: TGTGCCAGCAGTGCAGGGCCTAGCACAGATACGCAGTATTTT. Protein sequence: CASSAGPSTDTQYF. The chain is built from TRBV6-1 and TRBJ2-3; TRBD1 is a possible D gene (5 bases). Per germline, CDR1 MNHNS and CDR2 SASEGT. The CDR3 has 14 residues. V shed 4 bases and J shed 0 bases, with 8 bases lying between them.